This T cell receptor beta chain was sequenced in a study of CD8 T cells in Susac syndrome. Broader study findings: The authors acknowledged that the study's TCR sequencing and HLA analysis involved relatively few individuals.

About this clonotype itself: Its antigen remains unidentified.

The germline CDR1 and CDR2 sequences are LNHDA and SQIVND (reference sequence). The CDR3 extends over 14 amino acids. V was clipped by 4 bases and J by 9 bases, with 16 bases between them. Random hexamers primed reverse transcription of about 0.45 to 1 ug RNA. The CDR3 of TCR beta was amplified by immunoSEQ multiplex PCR across 54 Vbeta and 13 Jbeta. TCRdb analysed the immunoSEQ multiplex PCR reads with MiXCR anew, one entry per CDR3 protein. Counted here are fewer than 150,000 distinct CDR3 sequences, more than 75% occurring once; the ten biggest clones make up around 0.22%. This clonotype was sampled from a human donor with multiple sclerosis. V gene TRBV19 combines with J gene TRBJ1-5, with D unclear. Sequenced sample: CD8+ T cells from PBMCs. The DNA for the CDR3 is TGTGCCAGTAGTACCCAAAGTTTCCCTCGGCCCCAGCATTTT. Its translation is CASSTQSFPRPQHF.